This passage covers 27 T cell receptor beta chains from one sample sequenced in a study of T-cell reconstitution after alpha-beta-depleted transplantation in children (dated by TCRdb to about 2016). What the work shows at the level of the full study, not this receptor alone: Over the following months the frequencies of hyperexpanded clones went down, and after one year T-cell counts and TCRbeta diversity were mostly credited to newly produced T cells.

Their specific antigens are unknown. The treatment or condition label for this specimen denotes: allogeneic hematopoietic cell transplantation with graft depleted of TCRalphabeta T cells and CD19 B cells. Libraries were built with PCR. TCRdb lists the instrument as Illumina HiSeq 2500. TCR library preparation used molecular barcoding, with unique molecular identifiers applied to normalize quantification of the TCRbeta repertoire. The public reads were run again by TCRdb, first through fastp at Q25 and then through MiXCR, and only productive beta chains were kept. Each entry is one CDR3 protein sequence, shown with its most common DNA and genes. The sample table holds about 300,000 distinct CDR3 sequences, of which nearly 8% were seen once. 9.1% of the sample comes from the top ten. The sequencing here drew on peripheral blood, taken 360 days after TCRalphabeta/CD19-depleted stem cell transplant. The receptor source for this set is a female patient under 10 years old who had a stem cell transplant for Fanconi anemia, so the T cells may come from the graft donor.

At least ten counts were recorded for this clonotype. The V gene is TRBV5-1, the J gene TRBJ2-2, with a possible D match to TRBD1 (6 bases). The V gene lost 3 bases and the J gene lost 5 bases, with 17 bases spanning the gap. The germline gives CDR1 SGHRS, CDR2 YFSETQ. The CDR3 is made up of 16 amino acids. The CDR3 reads CASSSVGITGTGELFF. In nucleotides, the CDR3 is TGCGCCAGCAGCTCCGTCGGAATAACAGGGACCGGGGAGCTGTTTTTT.

To note about this clonotype: A read error may be the cause here, since a much bigger clone is one base away. The J gene is TRBJ1-1, the V gene TRBV5-1; tentatively, D is TRBD1 (6 bases). In germline, CDR1 is SGHRS, CDR2 YFSETQ. The length of the CDR3 is 14 residues. In DNA, the CDR3 is TGCGCCAGCAGCCTACAGGGATTGAACACTGAAGCTTCCTTT. Translation gives CASSLQGLNTEASF.

This clonotype was seen at least ten times. The chain joins TRBV20-1 to TRBJ1-1; possible D gene TRBD1, 6 bases. CDR3 size: 12 residues. Germline V gives CDR1 DFQATT, CDR2 SNEGSKA (reference sequence). V gave up 4 bases and J gave up 7 bases, with 13 bases separating them. CDR3: CSAIRGRGEAFF. DNA for the CDR3: TGCAGTGCTATACGGGGGCGGGGTGAAGCTTTCTTT.

This clonotype occurred many times. This chain connects TRBV4-3 to TRBJ2-3; TRBD1 might be the D (5 bases). With 0 bases removed from V and 1 base from J, the gap between germline ends came to 17 bases. This CDR3 region has 18 residues. Per the germline V gene, CDR1 is LGHNA and CDR2 is YSLEER. The CDR3 protein is CASSQESVRRAGTDTQYF. The CDR3 nucleotides read TGCGCCAGCAGCCAAGAATCAGTCCGCAGGGCAGGCACAGATACGCAGTATTTT.

This clonotype was observed a few times. The chain employs TRBV20-1 and TRBJ1-3, with TRBD1 identical over 9 bases. After removal of 2 bases from V and 2 bases from J, the junction contained 16 bases not matched to a gene. Germline V gene data show CDR1 as DFQATT and CDR2 as SNEGSKA (reference sequence). This CDR3 is built from 19 residues. CDR3 in DNA: TGCAGTGCTAGACCTGGGATGGGGACAGGGAGCCCCCCTGGAAACACCATATATTTT. Translation: CSARPGMGTGSPPGNTIYF.

This clonotype was counted ten times or more. The J gene is TRBJ2-2, the V gene TRBV5-6, with D uncertain. Trimming took off 2 bases at V and 5 bases at J, with 19 bases between the two ends. Germline V gene sequence: CDR1 SGHDT, CDR2 YYEEEE. The CDR3 has 17 amino acids. The CDR3 DNA reads as TGTGCCAGCAGCTTTGAACAGCCCATCAAAGGGACCGGGGAGCTGTTTTTT. Its protein is CASSFEQPIKGTGELFF.

This chain uses TRBV7-2 with TRBJ1-3; possible D gene TRBD1, 6 bases. Deletions cut 1 base from V and 0 bases from J, with 10 bases between. CDR1 and CDR2 from the germline V gene are SGHTA and FQGNSA. The CDR3 is made up of 16 amino acids. CDR3 residues: CASSLVGAYSGNTIYF. The CDR3 DNA is TGTGCCAGCAGCTTAGTGGGGGCTTACTCTGGAAACACCATATATTTT.

This clonotype appeared many times. V is TRBV5-1 and J is TRBJ2-3; TRBD1 might be the D (6 bases). The V end lost 1 base, the J end lost 2 bases, and 11 bases lay between the germline ends. This CDR3 spans 15 amino acids. The germline CDR1 and CDR2 sequences are SGHRS and YFSETQ. This chain's CDR3 is CASSLRQASTDTQYF. CDR3 in DNA: TGCGCCAGCAGCTTGAGACAGGCCTCCACAGATACGCAGTATTTT. The whole variable domain, filled in from reference TRBV5-1 and TRBJ2-3, reads KAGVTQTPRYLIKTRGQQVTLSCSPISGHRSVSWYQQTPGQGLQFLFEYFSETQRNKGNFPGRFSGRQFSNSRSEMNVSTLELGDSALYLCASSLRQASTDTQYFGPGTRLTVL.

This clonotype was counted between two and nine times. This rearrangement joins TRBV20-1 to TRBJ2-7, with 9 bases matching TRBD2. Germline CDR1 and CDR2: DFQATT and SNEGSKA (reference sequence). This CDR3 is built from 15 residues. With 5 bases clipped from V and 3 bases from J, the junction kept 11 bases outside the gene matches. The CDR3 DNA is TGCAGTGCTCAAAGGGGGACTAGCCTGGGCTACGAGCAGTACTTC. Protein product: CSAQRGTSLGYEQYF.

This clonotype occurred a few times. V usage is TRBV12-3 or TRBV12-4 and J usage is TRBJ1-1; D possibly corresponds to TRBD1 (5 bases). V was trimmed by 2 bases and J by 0 bases, leaving 13 bases between them. The CDR3 is 16 amino acids. The CDR3 loop reads CASSLRGLVVNTEAFF. CDR3 DNA: TGTGCCAGCAGTTTACGGGGGTTAGTCGTGAACACTGAAGCTTTCTTT.

This clonotype was seen a handful of times. The J gene is TRBJ1-1, the V gene TRBV2, with 8 nucleotides matching TRBD1. CDR1 is SNHLY and CDR2 is FYNNEI in the germline V gene. This CDR3 contains 13 residues. The V gene end was trimmed by 6 bases and the J gene end by 4 bases; junction bases not matched to a gene: 4. For the CDR3, the DNA is TGTGCCAGCAGGGTGGGACAGGCCACTGAAGCTTTCTTT. Translating gives CASRVGQATEAFF.

In its sample, this clonotype was seen many times. This rearrangement joins TRBV20-1 to TRBJ1-5; D gene uncertain. With 6 bases removed from V and 3 bases from J, the gap between germline ends came to 12 bases. The germline V gene has CDR1 DFQATT and CDR2 SNEGSKA (reference sequence). The CDR3 totals 13 residues. The CDR3 DNA sequence: TGCAGTGCACTAATCCGGGACAATCAGCCCCAGCATTTT. It specifies CSALIRDNQPQHF.

Only a few counts were recorded for this clonotype. The chain is built from TRBV9 and TRBJ2-3; possibly TRBD2 for D (6 bases). V lost 0 bases and J 3 bases, leaving 11 bases between the germline ends. The CDR3 is 15 residues long. Germline CDR1 is SGDLS and CDR2 is YYNGEE. CDR3 DNA sequence: TGTGCCAGCAGCGTAGGATGGGACTTGACAGATACGCAGTATTTT. This encodes CASSVGWDLTDTQYF.

This clonotype has a handful of counts. This chain connects TRBV7-3 to TRBJ2-2; D unclear. CDR1 is SGHTA and CDR2 is FQGTGA in the germline V gene. The CDR3 length is 17 residues. V dropped 1 base and J dropped 1 base, with 13 bases sitting between them. This chain's CDR3 is CASSLSDHTLNTGELFF. CDR3 bases: TGTGCCAGCAGCTTAAGTGATCATACCTTGAACACCGGGGAGCTGTTTTTT.

This clonotype was seen repeatedly, ten times or more. The chain is built from TRBV6-1 and TRBJ2-1, with D hard to call. CDR1 and CDR2 (germline): MNHNS, SASEGT. Trimming took 7 bases from V and 0 from J, leaving 13 bases between them. This CDR3 contains 15 residues. CDR3 residues: CASTGDLSSYNEQFF. For the CDR3, the DNA is TGTGCCAGCACAGGAGACCTAAGCTCCTACAATGAGCAGTTCTTC.

In its sample, this clonotype was seen many times. The chain has TRBV27 and TRBJ2-7; possible D gene TRBD2, 5 bases. Germline CDR1 MNHEY, CDR2 SMNVEV (reference sequence). Trimming took 6 bases from V and 6 from J, leaving 12 bases between them. CDR3 length: 12 residues. CDR3 protein: CASSNLALEQYF. Here the CDR3 DNA reads TGTGCCAGCAGCAATCTAGCTCTCGAGCAGTACTTC.

This clonotype has just one count. V and J are TRBV5-5 and TRBJ1-3, with D possibly TRBD1 on 6 matching bases. The CDR3 has 14 amino acids. Germline V gives CDR1 SGHKS, CDR2 YYEKEE (reference sequence). The ends were cut back, 0 bases at V and 4 bases at J, with 8 bases in the middle. The CDR3 nucleotides are TGTGCCAGCAGCTTGGCACAGGGAGGAAACACCATATATTTT. It yields the protein CASSLAQGGNTIYF.

There are a few counts of this clonotype. V is TRBV18 and J is TRBJ2-3, with D perhaps matching TRBD2 (6 bases). The CDR3 runs to 15 residues. The germline gives CDR1 KGHSH, CDR2 LQKENI. Trimming cost V 0 bases and J 6 bases, with 13 bases left between them. The CDR3 region is CASSPPSQRGDTQYF. CDR3 DNA sequence: TGTGCCAGCTCACCACCGTCACAACGGGGGGATACGCAGTATTTT. The full variable domain, completed using reference TRBV18 and TRBJ2-3, is NAGVMQNPRHLVRRRGQEARLRCSPMKGHSHVYWYRQLPEEGLKFMVYLQKENIIDESGMPKERFSAEFPKEGPSILRIQQVVRGDSAAYFCASSPPSQRGDTQYFGPGTRLTVL.

The chain recombines TRBV7-8 with TRBJ1-3; D not certain. The CDR3 has 16 residues. Germline V lookup: CDR1 SGHVS, CDR2 FQNEAQ. The V gene lost 5 bases and the J gene lost 4 bases, with 18 bases spanning the gap. The CDR3 sequence is CASSPHPPNSGNTIYF. The CDR3 DNA is TGTGCCAGCAGCCCACACCCCCCCAACAGCGGAAACACCATATATTTT.

This chain connects TRBV12-5 to TRBJ1-6; D might be TRBD1 (5 bases). The V and J ends lost 0 bases and 10 bases respectively, with 13 bases between them. The CDR3 extends over 15 amino acids. Germline CDR1 and CDR2: LGHNT and FRNRAP. CDR3 DNA: TGTGCTAGTGGTTTGGTACGCGAAGGGGCCTCACCCCTCCACTTT. Translation: CASGLVREGASPLHF.

In its sample, this clonotype was seen many times. The J gene is TRBJ2-3, the V gene TRBV7-2; tentative D call: TRBD2 (5 bases). The CDR3 extends over 14 amino acids. V was shortened by 5 bases and J by 5 bases, with 14 bases between the two germline ends. The germline CDR1 and CDR2 sequences are SGHTA and FQGNSA. The CDR3 sequence is CASSAGLGRDTQYF. Here the CDR3 DNA reads TGTGCCAGCAGCGCGGGCCTCGGTAGAGATACGCAGTATTTT. The full variable domain, its missing parts supplied by reference TRBV7-2 and TRBJ2-3, is GAGVSQSPSNKVTEKGKDVELRCDPISGHTALYWYRQSLGQGLEFLIYFQGNSAPDKSGLPSDRFSAERTGGSVSTLTIQRTQQEDSAVYLCASSAGLGRDTQYFGPGTRLTVL.

In regard to this clonotype: Possible read error: a much larger clone is one base away. CDR3 protein: CASRMDRGRAETQYF. The DNA of the CDR3 is TGTGCCAGCAGAATGGACAGGGGAAGGGCAGAGACCCAGTACTTC. The V and J genes are TRBV6-1 and TRBJ2-5, with TRBD1 matching over 9 bases. Germline values: CDR1 MNHNS, CDR2 SASEGT. V gave up 6 bases and J gave up 4 bases; unmatched junction bases: 9. This CDR3 region has 15 residues.

This clonotype occurred a few times. The chain is built from TRBV6-2 or TRBV6-3 and TRBJ2-7; D remains ambiguous. The CDR3 spans 13 residues. The V end was cut by 2 bases, the J end by 7 bases, with 12 bases between. CDR1 is MNHEY and CDR2 is SVGEGT in the germline V gene. The CDR3 loop is CASSYTPVGEQYV. The CDR3 nucleotides read TGTGCCAGCAGTTACACTCCAGTAGGGGAGCAGTACGTC.

This chain joins TRBV9 and TRBJ2-1; the match to TRBD2 covers 13 bases. There are 18 residues in the CDR3. Trimming took 3 bases from V and 2 from J; bases not matched to a gene: 8. Germline V gene sequence: CDR1 SGDLS, CDR2 YYNGEE. CDR3 nucleotides: TGTGCCAGCAGCGCCGCCGGGACTAGCGGGATGACCTACAATGAGCAGTTCTTC. It specifies CASSAAGTSGMTYNEQFF.

This clonotype was seen at least ten times. V gene TRBV28 combines with J gene TRBJ2-1; 9 bases align to TRBD2. The CDR3 loop spans 16 amino acids. V was clipped by 3 bases and J by 1 base; unmatched bases: 4. CDR1 and CDR2 from the germline V gene are MDHEN and SYDVKM. CDR3 DNA: TGTGCCAGCAGTTTCGCGGGAGGGCGGTCCTACAATGAGCAGTTCTTC. It specifies CASSFAGGRSYNEQFF.

V and J are TRBV4-1 and TRBJ1-6, with 7 bases lining up with TRBD1. The germline V gene encodes CDR1 MGHRA and CDR2 YSYEKL. The CDR3 is 14 amino acids. V dropped 4 bases and J dropped 6; count of bases not matched to a gene: 3. In nucleotides, the CDR3 is TGCGCCAGCAGCCCGGGACAGTTTAATTCACCCCTCCACTTT. Its protein is CASSPGQFNSPLHF.

This clonotype has ten or more counts. V and J are TRBV6-1 and TRBJ2-2, with D perhaps TRBD2 (6 bases). Trimming cost V 1 base and J 3 bases, with 6 bases left between them. This CDR3 has 14 residues. The germline V gene encodes CDR1 MNHNS and CDR2 SASEGT. This CDR3 is CASSEGGDTGELFF. The DNA for the CDR3 is TGTGCCAGCAGTGAAGGGGGGGACACCGGGGAGCTGTTTTTT.